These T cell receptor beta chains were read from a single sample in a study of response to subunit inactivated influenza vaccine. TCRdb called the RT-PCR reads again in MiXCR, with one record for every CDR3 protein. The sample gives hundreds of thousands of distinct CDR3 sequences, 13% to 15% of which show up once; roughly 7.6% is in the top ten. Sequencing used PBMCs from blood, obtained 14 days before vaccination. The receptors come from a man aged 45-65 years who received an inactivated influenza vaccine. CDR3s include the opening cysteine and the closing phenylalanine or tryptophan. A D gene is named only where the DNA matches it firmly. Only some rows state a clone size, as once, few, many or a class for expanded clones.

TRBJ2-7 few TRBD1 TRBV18 CASSPGQENYEQYF TGTGCCAGCTCCCCGGGACAGGAGAATTACGAGCAGTACTTC
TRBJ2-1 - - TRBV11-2 CASSPRGATIREQFF TGTGCCAGCAGCCCACGGGGGGCTACGATCCGTGAGCAGTTCTTC
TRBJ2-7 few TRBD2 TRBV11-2 CASSLELAGIYEQYF TGTGCCAGCAGCTTAGAGCTAGCGGGAATTTACGAGCAGTACTTC
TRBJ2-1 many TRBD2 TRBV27 CASSLSLTSGYNEQFF TGTGCCAGCAGTTTATCATTGACTAGCGGATACAATGAGCAGTTCTTC
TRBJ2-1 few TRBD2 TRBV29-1 CSGLGLAGGKSNNEQFF TGCAGCGGACTAGGACTAGCGGGAGGGAAGTCTAACAATGAGCAGTTCTTC
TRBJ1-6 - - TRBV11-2 CASSGGGADSPLHF TGTGCCAGCAGCGGGGGGGGCGCAGATTCACCCCTCCACTTT
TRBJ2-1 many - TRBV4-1 CASSRRGQVSSYNEQFF TGCGCCAGCAGCCGACGGGGGCAGGTGAGCTCCTACAATGAGCAGTTCTTC
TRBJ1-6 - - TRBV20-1 CSAKRLDSPLHF TGCAGTGCCAAGCGGCTGGATTCACCCCTCCACTTT
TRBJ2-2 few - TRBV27 CASKGGTNTGELFF TGTGCCAGCAAAGGGGGGACGAACACCGGGGAGCTGTTTTTT
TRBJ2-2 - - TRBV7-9 CASSRRDGRVGELFF TGTGCCAGCAGCAGAAGGGACGGACGAGTCGGGGAGCTGTTTTTT
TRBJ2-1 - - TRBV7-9 CASSKIAMGDWNNEQFF TGTGCCAGCAGCAAAATAGCGATGGGCGACTGGAACAATGAGCAGTTCTTC
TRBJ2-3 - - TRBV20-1 CSARDFRAPRDTQYF TGCAGTGCTAGAGATTTCAGGGCCCCACGAGATACGCAGTATTTT
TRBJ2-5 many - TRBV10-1 CASSAGGETQYF TGTGCCAGCAGCGCTGGGGGGGAGACCCAGTACTTC
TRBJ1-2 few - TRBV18 CASSPDSVNYGYTF TGTGCCAGCTCACCGGACAGCGTTAACTATGGCTACACCTTC
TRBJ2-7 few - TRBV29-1 CSVRRPNYEQYF TGCAGCGTTCGTCGACCAAACTACGAGCAGTACTTC
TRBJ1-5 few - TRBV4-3 CASSQAPRQPQHF TGCGCCAGCAGCCAAGCCCCAAGGCAGCCCCAGCATTTT
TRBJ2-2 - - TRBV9 CASSVFPGTGELFF TGTGCCAGCAGCGTCTTCCCAGGGACCGGGGAGCTGTTTTTT
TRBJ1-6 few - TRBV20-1 CSAVRGPSNSPLHF TGCAGTGCCGTTCGGGGCCCTAGTAATTCACCCCTCCACTTT
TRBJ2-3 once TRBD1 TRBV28 CASRSNRGNTDTQYF TGTGCCAGCAGATCCAACAGGGGTAACACAGATACGCAGTATTTT
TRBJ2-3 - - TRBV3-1 CASSQFFNSTDTQYF TGTGCCAGCAGCCAATTCTTCAATTCGACAGATACGCAGTATTTT
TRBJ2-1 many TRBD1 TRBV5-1 CASSGTGGAYNEQFF TGCGCCAGCAGCGGCACAGGGGGCGCTTACAATGAGCAGTTCTTC
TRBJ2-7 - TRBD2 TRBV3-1 CTSSQGAGDGYEQYF TGTACCAGCAGCCAAGGGGCGGGAGACGGCTACGAGCAGTACTTC
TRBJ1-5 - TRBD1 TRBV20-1 CSATGQGLARLPQHF TGCAGTGCTACGGGACAGGGTCTAGCAAGGCTGCCCCAGCATTTT
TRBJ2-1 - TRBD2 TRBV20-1 CSARDPASGSYNEQFF TGCAGTGCTAGAGATCCTGCTAGCGGGAGCTACAATGAGCAGTTCTTC
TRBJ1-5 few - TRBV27 CASSYRAGGNQPQHF TGTGCCAGCAGTTACAGGGCGGGGGGCAATCAGCCCCAGCATTTT
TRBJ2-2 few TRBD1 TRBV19 CASSKGQGNTGELFF TGTGCCAGTAGCAAGGGACAGGGGAACACCGGGGAGCTGTTTTTT
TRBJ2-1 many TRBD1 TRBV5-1 CASSLQQGVGNEQFF TGCGCCAGCAGCTTGCAACAGGGGGTCGGAAATGAGCAGTTCTTC
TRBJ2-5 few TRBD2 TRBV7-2 CASRGPLAGKQETQYF TGTGCCAGCAGGGGCCCACTAGCGGGAAAACAAGAGACCCAGTACTTC
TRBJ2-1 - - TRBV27 CASSLGGTRTPLAYNEQFF TGTGCCAGCAGTTTAGGGGGGACACGAACCCCATTGGCCTACAATGAGCAGTTCTTC
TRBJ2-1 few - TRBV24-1 CATSGGAEQFF TGTGCCACCAGTGGGGGTGCCGAGCAGTTCTTC
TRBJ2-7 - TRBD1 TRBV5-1 CASSWRQGAREQYF TGCGCCAGCAGCTGGCGACAGGGGGCTCGGGAGCAGTACTTC
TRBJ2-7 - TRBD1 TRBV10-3 CAISESGTGYEQYF TGTGCCATCAGTGAGTCCGGGACAGGCTACGAGCAGTACTTC
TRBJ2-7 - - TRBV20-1 CSATPSGRGYEQYF TGCAGTGCCACCCCCTCCGGGAGAGGCTACGAGCAGTACTTC
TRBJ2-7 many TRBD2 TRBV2 CASSQGLAGDEQYF TGTGCCAGCAGCCAGGGACTAGCGGGAGACGAGCAGTACTTC
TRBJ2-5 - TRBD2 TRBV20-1 CCASSPLTSGRGMETQYF TGCTGTGCTAGCTCCCCCTTAACTAGCGGGAGGGGGATGGAGACCCAGTACTTC
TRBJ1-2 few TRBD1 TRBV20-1 CSASITGGKRSGYTF TGCAGTGCTAGTATAACAGGGGGAAAACGTAGTGGCTACACCTTC
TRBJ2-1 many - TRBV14 CASSPRFTPREQFF TGTGCCAGCAGCCCGCGGTTCACCCCACGAGAGCAGTTCTTC
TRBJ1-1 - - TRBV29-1 CSVERALNTEAFF TGCAGCGTTGAGAGAGCTTTGAACACTGAAGCTTTCTTT
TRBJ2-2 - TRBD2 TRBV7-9 CASSHSGGDTGELFF TGTGCCAGCAGCCACTCGGGAGGGGACACCGGGGAGCTGTTTTTT
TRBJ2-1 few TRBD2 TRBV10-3 CAISQALAGGAYNEQFF TGTGCCATCAGCCAGGCACTAGCGGGGGGAGCCTACAATGAGCAGTTCTTC
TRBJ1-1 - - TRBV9 CASSVHRSNTEAFF TGTGCCAGCAGCGTACACAGATCGAACACTGAAGCTTTCTTT
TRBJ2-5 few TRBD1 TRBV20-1 CSGTGGRETQYF TGCAGTGGGACAGGGGGCCGAGAGACCCAGTACTTC
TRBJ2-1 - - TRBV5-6 CASSLGTTFGQFF TGTGCCAGCAGCTTGGGGACTACCTTTGGGCAGTTCTTC
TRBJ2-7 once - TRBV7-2 CASSLATRAYEQYF TGTGCCAGCAGCTTAGCTACCCGAGCCTACGAGCAGTACTTC
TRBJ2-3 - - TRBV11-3 CASSLSGITITDTQYF TGTGCCAGCAGCTTATCCGGGATTACCATCACAGATACGCAGTATTTT
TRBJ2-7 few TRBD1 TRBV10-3 CASTGTGGYEQYF TGTGCCAGCACCGGGACAGGGGGCTACGAGCAGTACTTC
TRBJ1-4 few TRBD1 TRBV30 CAWNFDRANEKLFF TGTGCCTGGAACTTCGACAGGGCTAATGAAAAACTGTTTTTT
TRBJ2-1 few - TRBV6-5 CASSYMASDYNEQFF TGTGCCAGCAGTTACATGGCGTCCGACTACAATGAGCAGTTCTTC
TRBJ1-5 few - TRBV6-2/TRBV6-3 CASSNREHQPQHF TGTGCCAGCAGTAACAGGGAACACCAGCCCCAGCATTTT
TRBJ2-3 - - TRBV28 CASSPPYLSTDTQYF TGTGCCAGCAGCCCCCCTTACCTTTCCACAGATACGCAGTATTTT
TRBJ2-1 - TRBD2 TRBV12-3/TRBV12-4 CASSSYSGRNNEQFF TGTGCCAGCAGTTCTTATAGCGGGAGGAACAATGAGCAGTTCTTC
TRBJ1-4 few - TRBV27 CASSLGGLLMGNEKLFF TGTGCCAGCAGTTTAGGGGGACTTCTAATGGGTAATGAAAAACTGTTTTTT
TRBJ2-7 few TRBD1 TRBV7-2 CASSLSPGGPYEQYF TGTGCCAGCAGCTTGTCCCCAGGGGGCCCCTACGAGCAGTACTTC
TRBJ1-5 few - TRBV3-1 CASSQDIANQPQHF TGTGCCAGCAGCCAAGATATAGCGAATCAGCCCCAGCATTTT
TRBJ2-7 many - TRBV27 CASSPQGRGGLYEQYF TGTGCCAGCAGTCCCCAGGGAAGGGGGGGCTTGTACGAGCAGTACTTC
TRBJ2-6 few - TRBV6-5 CASSYDSSGANVLTF TGTGCCAGCAGTTACGACAGCTCTGGGGCCAACGTCCTGACTTTC
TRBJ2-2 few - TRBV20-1 CSARVGLTNTGELFF TGCAGTGCTAGAGTTGGACTAACGAACACCGGGGAGCTGTTTTTT